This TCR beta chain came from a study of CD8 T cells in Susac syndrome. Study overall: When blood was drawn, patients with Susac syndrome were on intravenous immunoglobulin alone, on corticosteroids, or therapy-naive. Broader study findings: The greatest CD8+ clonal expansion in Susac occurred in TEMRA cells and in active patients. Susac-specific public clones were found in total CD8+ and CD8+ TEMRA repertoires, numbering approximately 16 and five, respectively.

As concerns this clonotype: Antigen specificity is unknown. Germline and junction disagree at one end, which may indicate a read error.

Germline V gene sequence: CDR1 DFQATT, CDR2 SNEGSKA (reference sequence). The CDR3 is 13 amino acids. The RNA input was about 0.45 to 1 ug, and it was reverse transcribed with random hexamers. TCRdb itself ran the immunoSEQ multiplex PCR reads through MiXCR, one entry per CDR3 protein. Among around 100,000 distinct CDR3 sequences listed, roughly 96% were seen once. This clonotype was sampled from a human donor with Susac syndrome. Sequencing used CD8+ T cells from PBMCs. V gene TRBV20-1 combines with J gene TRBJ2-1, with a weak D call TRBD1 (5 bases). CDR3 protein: CSAAKTAYNEQLF. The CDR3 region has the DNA TGCAGTGCGGCGAAGACAGCCTACAATGAGCAGCTCTTC.